Following are 20 T cell receptor beta chains from one sample sequenced in a study of T cell responses to AZD1222 COVID-19 vaccine. Clones were sequenced by immunoSEQ multiplex PCR, and TCRdb holds only the in-frame ones, with some missing. The repertoire includes about 50,000 clones, around 80% of them detected once, and approximately 6.3% sits in the top ten. The starting material was peripheral blood, obtained on day 0 of AZD1222 vaccination. Every receptor here comes from an adult in good health.

The chain couples TRBV27 to TRBJ1-1; D is unclear. Germline V gene lookup returns CDR1 MNHEY and CDR2 SMNVEV (reference sequence). This CDR3 spans 13 amino acids. The V end lost 3 bases, the J end lost 1 base, and 6 bases lay between the germline ends. This chain's CDR3 is CASSLYRNTEAFF. CDR3 nucleotide sequence: TGTGCCAGCAGTTTGTACAGGAACACTGAAGCTTTCTTT.

The chain joins TRBV7-8 to TRBJ1-4; 10 bases match TRBD1. The J segment lost 8 bases and the V segment lost 5 bases, leaving 11 bases of the junction unmatched. This CDR3 comprises 16 residues. The germline CDR1 and CDR2 sequences are SGHVS and FQNEAQ. CDR3: CASSRNFGTGDEKLFF. Here the CDR3 DNA reads TGTGCCAGCAGCCGAAACTTTGGGACAGGGGACGAAAAACTGTTTTTT.

The chain couples TRBV12-3 or TRBV12-4 to TRBJ1-2; D uncertain. The ends were cut back, 2 bases at V and 4 bases at J, with 8 bases in the middle. The CDR3 runs to 13 residues. As DNA, the CDR3 is TGTGCCAGCAGTTTACGACAAAGCTATGGCTACACCTTC. It encodes CASSLRQSYGYTF.

The chain is built from TRBV19 and TRBJ1-1; D gene unclear. The V end was cut by 5 bases, the J end by 1 base, with 11 bases between. From germline, CDR1 is LNHDA and CDR2 SQIVND (reference sequence). The CDR3 runs 14 residues. The CDR3 loop is CASSLHRENTEAFF. In nucleotides, the CDR3 is TGTGCCAGTAGTTTGCACAGAGAGAACACTGAAGCTTTCTTT.

The chain combines TRBV7-9 with TRBJ1-2; D not resolved. Germline V gives CDR1 SEHNR, CDR2 FQNEAQ (reference sequence). This CDR3 has 13 amino acids. V shed 5 bases and J shed 4 bases, with 11 bases lying between them. CDR3 loop: CASSPTGTYGYTF. Written as DNA, the CDR3 is TGTGCCAGCAGCCCGACGGGCACCTATGGCTACACCTTC.

V and J are TRBV20-1 and TRBJ2-2; a weak D match, TRBD1 (5 bases). The CDR3 extends over 11 amino acids. V was shortened by 3 bases and J by 10 bases, with 9 bases between the two germline ends. CDR1 is DFQATT, CDR2 SNEGSKA, per germline (reference sequence). CDR3 loop: CSASLGPELFF. The DNA of the CDR3 is TGCAGTGCTAGTTTGGGGCCGGAGCTGTTTTTT.

This chain uses TRBV3-1 (or the pseudogene TRBV3-2) with TRBJ1-1; no definite D call. Trimming pared 1 base from V and 8 bases from J, leaving 8 bases between. The CDR3 sequence is 12 residues long. Germline-derived CDR1 and CDR2 are LGHDT and YNNKEL (reference sequence). CDR3 loop: CASSQVRAEAFF. The CDR3 DNA follows: TGTGCCAGCAGCCAAGTTCGGGCAGAAGCTTTCTTT.

V and J are TRBV9 and TRBJ2-7; the D gene is possibly TRBD2 (7 bases). The CDR3 length is 14 residues. Trimming left V 5 bases short and J 4 bases short, with 16 bases between. Per germline, CDR1 SGDLS and CDR2 YYNGEE. CDR3 DNA: TGTGCCAGCAGTAGGGGGGGCATGGGGTACGAGCAGTACTTC. Its translation: CASSRGGMGYEQYF. Using reference TRBV9 and TRBJ2-7 for the parts outside the CDR3, the full variable domain is DSGVTQTPKHLITATGQRVTLRCSPRSGDLSVYWYQQSLDQGLQFLIQYYNGEERAKGNILERFSAQQFPDLHSELNLSSLELGDSALYFCASSRGGMGYEQYFGPGTRLTVT.

V usage is TRBV19 and J usage is TRBJ1-1; D call uncertain. The CDR3 runs to 13 residues. Germline V gene data show CDR1 as LNHDA and CDR2 as SQIVND (reference sequence). V dropped 4 bases and J dropped 1 base, with 7 bases sitting between them. CDR3 DNA sequence: TGTGCCAGTAGTACCCCGGGGAACACTGAAGCTTTCTTT. It specifies CASSTPGNTEAFF. Using reference TRBV19 and TRBJ1-1 for the parts outside the CDR3, the full variable domain is DGGITQSPKYLFRKEGQNVTLSCEQNLNHDAMYWYRQDPGQGLRLIYYSQIVNDFQKGDIAEGYSVSREKKESFPLTVTSAQKNPTAFYLCASSTPGNTEAFFGQGTRLTVV.

This rearrangement joins TRBV5-1 to TRBJ1-1; no clear D. Germline V gives CDR1 SGHRS, CDR2 YFSETQ. Trimming left V 4 bases short and J 4 bases short, with 11 bases between. The CDR3 contains 13 residues. The DNA for the CDR3 is TGCGCCAGCAGCCTATCAGAAAGCACTGAAGCTTTCTTT. Translated: CASSLSESTEAFF.

The chain employs TRBV5-1 and TRBJ2-2; the D call may be TRBD1 or TRBD2 (6 bases each). This CDR3 comprises 15 residues. Trimming removed 5 bases at V and 1 base at J, with 12 bases between. The germline V gene has CDR1 SGHRS and CDR2 YFSETQ. This CDR3 is CASRLRGQNTGELFF. In nucleotides, the CDR3 is TGCGCCAGCAGATTACGGGGGCAGAACACCGGGGAGCTGTTTTTT.

The gene calls are TRBV6-6 and TRBJ2-3; TRBD2 matches at 8 bases. Germline V lookup: CDR1 MNHNY, CDR2 SVGAGI (reference sequence). CDR3 length equals 15 residues. V lost 6 bases and J lost 3; bases outside the gene matches: 8. CDR3 DNA: TGTGCCAGCAGAATGGTGGCGGGGGGTACAGATACGCAGTATTTT. Its translation is CASRMVAGGTDTQYF.

This chain connects TRBV6-5 to TRBJ1-2; 9 bases map to TRBD1. The germline gives CDR1 MNHEY, CDR2 SVGAGI. J gave up 4 bases and V 6 bases, and 6 bases lay outside the gene matches. This CDR3 is 14 amino acids long. CDR3 region: CASRNTGGVYGYTF. In DNA form, the CDR3 reads TGTGCCAGCAGGAATACAGGGGGCGTCTATGGCTACACCTTC.

This clone was detected only a few times. Written as DNA, the CDR3 is TGTGCCAGCAGCTTGTATCAGGGGGGTGGAGGCTACACCTTC. This translates into CASSLYQGGGGYTF. The rearrangement links TRBV5-5 to TRBJ1-2; 7 bases are shared with TRBD1. The length of the CDR3 is 14 residues. CDR1 and CDR2 (germline): SGHKS, YYEKEE (reference sequence). V shed 1 base, J shed 8 bases, and the junction held 8 bases outside the gene matches.

The gene calls are TRBV6-5 and TRBJ2-6; tentative D call: TRBD2 (5 bases). Germline loops: CDR1 MNHEY, CDR2 SVGAGI. Trimming took off 6 bases at V and 0 bases at J, with 9 bases between the two ends. The CDR3 extends over 15 amino acids. The CDR3 DNA reads TGTGCCAGCAGCCGGGATAACTCTGGGGCCAACGTCCTGACTTTC. Amino acids: CASSRDNSGANVLTF.

The V gene is TRBV27, the J gene TRBJ1-2; D might be TRBD1 (5 bases). The germline gives CDR1 MNHEY, CDR2 SMNVEV (reference sequence). V shed 4 bases and J shed 7 bases, with 13 bases lying between them. This CDR3 region has 13 residues. This chain's CDR3 is CASSYQGSGGYTF. DNA of the CDR3: TGTGCCAGCAGTTACCAGGGCAGTGGTGGCTACACCTTC.

The chain employs TRBV7-3 and TRBJ1-3, with D unresolved. Deletions cut 3 bases from V and 4 bases from J, with 7 bases between. From germline, CDR1 is SGHTA and CDR2 FQGTGA. The CDR3 is made up of 13 amino acids. The CDR3 coding sequence is TGTGCCAGCAGCTTTGGGGAAGGAAACACCATATATTTT. Translated: CASSFGEGNTIYF.

This chain joins TRBV6-5 and TRBJ1-5; D is perhaps TRBD1 (5 bases). CDR3 size: 15 residues. Trimming shortened V by 2 bases and J by 2 bases, and 10 bases separated the two germline ends. Germline V gives CDR1 MNHEY, CDR2 SVGAGI. CDR3 amino acids: CASSYAGDGNQPQHF. The CDR3, as DNA: TGTGCCAGCAGTTACGCGGGGGACGGCAATCAGCCCCAGCATTTT.

This clone was observed a handful of times. J is TRBJ1-5 and V is TRBV6-4; D gene unclear. Germline V gene sequence: CDR1 MRHNA, CDR2 SNTAGT. The CDR3 runs to 15 residues. The germline V and J ends were trimmed by 5 bases and 2 bases, with 13 bases remaining between them. CDR3 sequence (DNA): TGTGCCAGCAGTCCTCCCCATCCGGGCAATCAGCCCCAGCATTTT. Residues: CASSPPHPGNQPQHF.

The V gene is TRBV19, the J gene TRBJ1-3, with D hard to call. Looked up from germline, CDR1 is LNHDA and CDR2 is SQIVND (reference sequence). With 6 bases removed from V and 4 bases from J, the gap between germline ends came to 7 bases. CDR3 length equals 12 residues. The CDR3 nucleotides read TGTGCCAGTAGCTGGTGGGGAAACACCATATATTTT. It yields the protein CASSWWGNTIYF. The variable domain in full, completed from reference TRBV19 and TRBJ1-3, reads DGGITQSPKYLFRKEGQNVTLSCEQNLNHDAMYWYRQDPGQGLRLIYYSQIVNDFQKGDIAEGYSVSREKKESFPLTVTSAQKNPTAFYLCASSWWGNTIYFGEGSWLTVV.